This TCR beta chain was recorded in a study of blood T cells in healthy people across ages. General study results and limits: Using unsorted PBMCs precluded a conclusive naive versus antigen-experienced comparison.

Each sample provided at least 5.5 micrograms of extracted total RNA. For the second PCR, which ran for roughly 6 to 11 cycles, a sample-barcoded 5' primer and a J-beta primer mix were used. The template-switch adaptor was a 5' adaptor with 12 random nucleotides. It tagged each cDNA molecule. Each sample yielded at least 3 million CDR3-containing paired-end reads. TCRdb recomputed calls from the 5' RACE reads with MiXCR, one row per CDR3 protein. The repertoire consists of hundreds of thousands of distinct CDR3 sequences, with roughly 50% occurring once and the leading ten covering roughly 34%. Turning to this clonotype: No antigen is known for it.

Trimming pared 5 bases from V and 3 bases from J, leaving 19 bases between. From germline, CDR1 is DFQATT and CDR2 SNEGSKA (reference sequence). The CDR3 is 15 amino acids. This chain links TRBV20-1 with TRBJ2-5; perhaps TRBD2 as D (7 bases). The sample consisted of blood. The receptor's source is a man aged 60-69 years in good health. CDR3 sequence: CSASGRLGGEETQYF. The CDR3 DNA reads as TGCAGTGCTTCTGGCAGATTAGGGGGGGAAGAGACCCAGTACTTC.